A selection of T cell receptor beta chains follows, all from one sample in a study of T cells in Graves' hyperthyroidism and ophthalmopathy. From the multiplex PCR reads, TCRdb called clonotypes with MiXCR, one entry per CDR3 protein. The table records about 380,000 distinct CDR3 sequences, around an eighth of them present only once. Sequenced: blood. The receptors stem from a man under 40 with Graves' hyperthyroidism that later progressed to Graves' ophthalmopathy. CDR3s include the opening cysteine and the closing phenylalanine or tryptophan. The order of the fields is V gene, J gene, clone size, D gene, CDR3 protein, CDR3 DNA. D genes are given only for firm matches. Some rows mark clone size as missing; the rest say once, few, many or name a class of expanded clone.

v_call: TRBV11-2
j_call: TRBJ2-5
clone_size: many
d_call: -
cdr3_aa: CASSRAYRETQYF
cdr3_nt: TGTGCCAGCAGCCGGGCGTACAGGGAGACCCAGTACTTC

v_call: TRBV20-1
j_call: TRBJ1-3
clone_size: many
d_call: -
cdr3_aa: CSARDLYVGNTIYF
cdr3_nt: TGCAGTGCTAGAGATCTTTACGTTGGAAACACCATATATTTT

v_call: TRBV15
j_call: TRBJ1-5
clone_size: many
d_call: TRBD1
cdr3_aa: CATSGQVDNQPQHF
cdr3_nt: TGTGCCACCAGCGGACAGGTAGATAATCAGCCCCAGCATTTT

v_call: TRBV6-5
j_call: TRBJ1-6
clone_size: -
d_call: -
cdr3_aa: CASSYFRDLQGSLHF
cdr3_nt: TGTGCCAGCAGTTACTTTCGGGACCTCCAAGGGTCCCTCCACTTT

v_call: TRBV29-1
j_call: TRBJ1-1
clone_size: -
d_call: -
cdr3_aa: CGVENNAGTEASF
cdr3_nt: TGCGGCGTTGAAAACAACGCGGGGACTGAAGCTTCCTTT

v_call: TRBV24-1
j_call: TRBJ2-5
clone_size: -
d_call: -
cdr3_aa: CATEAGETQYF
cdr3_nt: TGTGCCACCGAGGCAGGGGAGACCCAGTACTTC

v_call: TRBV2
j_call: TRBJ1-3
clone_size: few
d_call: -
cdr3_aa: CASSEGGNSGNTIYF
cdr3_nt: TGTGCCAGCAGCGAGGGGGGCAACTCTGGAAACACCATATATTTT

v_call: TRBV6-1
j_call: TRBJ1-5
clone_size: many
d_call: TRBD1
cdr3_aa: CASTRDRGTKPQHF
cdr3_nt: TGTGCCAGCACCCGGGACAGGGGGACGAAGCCCCAGCATTTT

v_call: TRBV7-9
j_call: TRBJ2-7
clone_size: many
d_call: TRBD1
cdr3_aa: CASSFVGTGRDEQYF
cdr3_nt: TGTGCCAGCAGCTTTGTGGGGACAGGGCGAGACGAGCAGTACTTC

v_call: TRBV12-3/TRBV12-4
j_call: TRBJ2-5
clone_size: many
d_call: TRBD1
cdr3_aa: CASSLMGQGQETQYF
cdr3_nt: TGTGCCAGCAGTCTCATGGGACAGGGGCAAGAGACCCAGTACTTC

v_call: TRBV20-1
j_call: TRBJ2-5
clone_size: many
d_call: -
cdr3_aa: CSARGSHLSETQYF
cdr3_nt: TGCAGTGCTAGAGGGTCTCACTTGTCAGAGACCCAGTACTTC

v_call: TRBV5-1
j_call: TRBJ2-1
clone_size: few
d_call: -
cdr3_aa: CASSWSMGILSYNEQFF
cdr3_nt: TGCGCCAGCAGTTGGAGTATGGGAATCCTTTCCTACAATGAGCAGTTCTTC

v_call: TRBV19
j_call: TRBJ2-7
clone_size: -
d_call: -
cdr3_aa: CASGQSYRPYEQYF
cdr3_nt: TGTGCCAGTGGGCAGAGCTACCGTCCCTACGAGCAGTACTTC

v_call: TRBV27
j_call: TRBJ1-5
clone_size: many
d_call: -
cdr3_aa: CASSYRDGNQPQHF
cdr3_nt: TGTGCCAGCAGTTACAGGGATGGCAATCAGCCCCAGCATTTT

v_call: TRBV3-1
j_call: TRBJ2-4
clone_size: -
d_call: -
cdr3_aa: CASSQDRIGSINIQYF
cdr3_nt: TGTGCCAGCAGCCAAGATCGGATCGGCTCAATAAACATTCAGTACTTC

v_call: TRBV4-1
j_call: TRBJ1-5
clone_size: few
d_call: -
cdr3_aa: CASSRGLGIVRQPQHF
cdr3_nt: TGCGCCAGCAGTCGAGGGTTAGGTATAGTTCGTCAGCCCCAGCATTTT

v_call: TRBV4-1
j_call: TRBJ1-4
clone_size: few
d_call: -
cdr3_aa: CASSQGVGQGSEKLFF
cdr3_nt: TGCGCCAGCAGCCAAGGGGTAGGGCAGGGGAGTGAAAAACTGTTTTTT

v_call: TRBV6-1
j_call: TRBJ2-7
clone_size: many
d_call: -
cdr3_aa: CASSAGQTYYEQYF
cdr3_nt: TGTGCCAGCAGTGCGGGACAAACTTACTACGAGCAGTACTTC

v_call: TRBV28
j_call: TRBJ2-4
clone_size: -
d_call: -
cdr3_aa: CASGLVNPDIQYF
cdr3_nt: TGTGCCAGCGGTTTAGTAAACCCGGACATTCAGTACTTC

v_call: TRBV3-1
j_call: TRBJ2-1
clone_size: few
d_call: -
cdr3_aa: CASSSSGAGAGEQFF
cdr3_nt: TGTGCCAGCAGTAGTTCCGGGGCCGGGGCGGGAGAGCAGTTCTTC

v_call: TRBV27
j_call: TRBJ2-3
clone_size: -
d_call: TRBD1
cdr3_aa: CASSSWDRVGDTQYF
cdr3_nt: TGTGCCAGCAGTTCCTGGGACAGGGTAGGAGATACGCAGTATTTT

v_call: TRBV12-5
j_call: TRBJ1-5
clone_size: few
d_call: TRBD1
cdr3_aa: CASGLVVGGGGQPQHF
cdr3_nt: TGTGCTAGTGGTTTGGTAGTTGGAGGGGGCGGTCAGCCCCAGCATTTT

v_call: TRBV19
j_call: TRBJ2-3
clone_size: few
d_call: -
cdr3_aa: CASNAGEASTDTQYF
cdr3_nt: TGTGCCAGTAACGCAGGGGAGGCTAGCACAGATACGCAGTATTTT

v_call: TRBV28
j_call: TRBJ1-2
clone_size: many
d_call: -
cdr3_aa: CASSFGVIRGYTF
cdr3_nt: TGTGCCAGCAGTTTCGGGGTCATAAGGGGCTACACCTTC

v_call: TRBV9
j_call: TRBJ2-1
clone_size: -
d_call: TRBD2
cdr3_aa: CASTRTSVNNEQFF
cdr3_nt: TGTGCCAGCACGCGGACTAGCGTTAACAATGAGCAGTTCTTC